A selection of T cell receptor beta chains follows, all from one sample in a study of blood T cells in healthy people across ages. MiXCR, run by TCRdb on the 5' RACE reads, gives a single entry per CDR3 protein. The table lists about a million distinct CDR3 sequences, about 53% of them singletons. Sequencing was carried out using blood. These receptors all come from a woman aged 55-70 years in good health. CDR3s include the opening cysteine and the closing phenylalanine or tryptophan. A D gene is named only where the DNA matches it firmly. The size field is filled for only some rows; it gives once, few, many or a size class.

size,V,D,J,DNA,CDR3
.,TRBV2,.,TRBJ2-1,TGTGCCAGCAGTGATGCTAGTGATGAGCAGTTCTTC,CASSDASDEQFF
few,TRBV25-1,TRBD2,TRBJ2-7,TGTGCCAGCAGTGAACTTGGACTAGCGGGAGATTACGAGCAGTACTTC,CASSELGLAGDYEQYF
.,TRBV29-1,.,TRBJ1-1,TGCAGCGTTGTGGCCGCGGGGAGGGGGAGCACCGTGAACACTGAAGCTTTCTTT,CSVVAAGRGSTVNTEAFF
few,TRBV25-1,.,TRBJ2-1,TGTGCCACCGGGTGGAATGAGCAGTTCTTC,CATGWNEQFF
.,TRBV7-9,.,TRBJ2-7,TGTGCCAGCAGCCCCGGCCAACGGATGGAGCAGTACTTC,CASSPGQRMEQYF
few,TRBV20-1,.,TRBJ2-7,TGCAGTGCTAGGTCCGGGACGGATTACGAGCAGTACTTC,CSARSGTDYEQYF
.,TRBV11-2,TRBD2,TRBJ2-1,TGTGCCAGCAGTCCCCCCGGGACTAGCGGCATCAAGGAGCAGTTCTTC,CASSPPGTSGIKEQFF
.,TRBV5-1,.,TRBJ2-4,TGCGCCAGCAGCTTGAAAGCGGGTAGGGGACGCATTCAGTACTTC,CASSLKAGRGRIQYF
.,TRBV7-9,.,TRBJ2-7,TGTGCCAGCAGATCAGAGGCCCATCGGGGCTACGAGCAGTACTTC,CASRSEAHRGYEQYF
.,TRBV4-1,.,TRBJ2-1,TGCGCCAGCAGCCATAGCGTGACCGGGACTCCTCTTTACAATGAGCAGTTCTTC,CASSHSVTGTPLYNEQFF
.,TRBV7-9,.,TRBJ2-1,TGTGCCATTGGAGGGATCGAAAATGAGCAGTTCTTC,CAIGGIENEQFF
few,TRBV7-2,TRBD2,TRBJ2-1,TGTGCCAGCAGCTGGACTAGCGGAGGCTCCTACAATGAGCAGTTCTTC,CASSWTSGGSYNEQFF
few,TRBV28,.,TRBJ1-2,TGTGCCAGCAGTTTTGGATACTATGGCTACACCTTC,CASSFGYYGYTF
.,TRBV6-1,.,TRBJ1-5,TGTGCCAGCAGTGACTTCCTTGGGGCTCAGCAGCCCCAGCATTTT,CASSDFLGAQQPQHF
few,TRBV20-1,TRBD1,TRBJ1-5,TGCAGTGCTAAGACAGGGAGCAATCAGCCCCAGCATTTT,CSAKTGSNQPQHF